Each of the 13 T cell receptor beta chains below was sequenced from the same sample in a study of shared clonotypes between healthy human individuals. Cells designated naive CD8 were CD45RO-negative and were positively selected for CCR7, with terminally differentiated effector memory CD45RA+ cells excluded. Using immunoSEQ multiplex PCR, the repertoire was profiled, and TCRdb retains in-frame clones only, with some absent. The table has over 2,000,000 clones, around 93% seen once. Sequencing used naive CD8+ T cells from PBMCs. Receptors were obtained from a young man in good health. Some clones in this sample may be carry-over from other donors' samples.

This clone was seen once. The chain is built from TRBV28 and TRBJ1-5; the match to TRBD1 covers 10 bases. This CDR3 comprises 15 residues. Germline trimming cut 1 base from V and 6 bases from J; bases unmatched to any gene: 3. Germline V gene data show CDR1 as MDHEN and CDR2 as SYDVKM. The CDR3 nucleotides read TGTGCCAGCAGTTTATTGGGACAGGGGACTCAGCCCCAGCATTTT. It translates to CASSLLGQGTQPQHF.

Details on this clone: The junction and the germline gene differ at one end; a read error may be behind it. The CDR3 region has the DNA TGTGCCAGCAGCTTAGCCCGGACAGGGTACTCCCACGAGCAGTACTTC. It is translated as CASSLARTGYSHEQYF. This chain joins TRBV7-9 and TRBJ2-7; 8 bases line up with TRBD1. Germline V lookup: CDR1 SEHNR, CDR2 FQNEAQ (reference sequence). CDR3 length: 16 amino acids.

V gene TRBV27 combines with J gene TRBJ2-7; the match to TRBD2 covers 9 bases. Germline-derived CDR1 and CDR2 are MNHEY and SMNVEV (reference sequence). The CDR3 totals 14 residues. J gave up 2 bases and V 5 bases, and 4 bases lay outside the gene matches. The CDR3 DNA reads TGTGCCAGCAGTCGACTAGCGGCACCCTACGAGCAGTACTTC. Translated: CASSRLAAPYEQYF.

The chain combines TRBV9 with TRBJ2-7; 8 bases are shared with TRBD1. The junction had 7 bases not matched to a gene; V was cut back by 4 bases and J by 4 bases. The CDR3 extends over 14 amino acids. Germline CDR1 reads SGDLS; CDR2 reads YYNGEE. The chain's CDR3 is CASSTGQGSYEQYF. The CDR3 DNA is TGTGCCAGCAGCACTGGACAGGGAAGTTACGAGCAGTACTTC. The full variable domain, its missing parts supplied by reference TRBV9 and TRBJ2-7, is DSGVTQTPKHLITATGQRVTLRCSPRSGDLSVYWYQQSLDQGLQFLIQYYNGEERAKGNILERFSAQQFPDLHSELNLSSLELGDSALYFCASSTGQGSYEQYFGPGTRLTVT.

The V call is TRBV11-2, the J call TRBJ2-3; 9 nucleotides match TRBD2. CDR1 is SGHAT and CDR2 is FQNNGV in the germline V gene. The CDR3 has 15 amino acids. The ends lost 5 bases at V and 3 bases at J; junction bases unmatched: 6. As DNA, the CDR3 is TGTGCCAGCAGCCCCTGGACTAGCGCGACAGATACGCAGTATTTT. Its protein is CASSPWTSATDTQYF. Variable domain in full (rest from reference TRBV11-2 and TRBJ2-3): EAGVAQSPRYKIIEKRQSVAFWCNPISGHATLYWYQQILGQGPKLLIQFQNNGVVDDSQLPKDRFSAERLKGVDSTLKIQPAKLEDSAVYLCASSPWTSATDTQYFGPGTRLTVL.

The chain combines TRBV6-5 with TRBJ2-5; D call uncertain. Trimming pared 4 bases from V and 5 bases from J, leaving 5 bases between. Germline loops: CDR1 MNHEY, CDR2 SVGAGI. The CDR3 sequence is 11 residues long. The CDR3 protein is CASSSIETQYF. Here the CDR3 DNA reads TGTGCCAGCAGTTCGATTGAGACCCAGTACTTC.

V usage is TRBV7-9 and J usage is TRBJ2-2, with D perhaps TRBD1 (6 bases). This CDR3 region has 15 residues. CDR1 is SEHNR, CDR2 FQNEAQ, per germline (reference sequence). V was clipped by 5 bases and J by 4 bases, with 14 bases between them. The CDR3 region has the DNA TGTGCCAGCAGCCACAGGGACACCATCACCGGGGAGCTGTTTTTT. It specifies CASSHRDTITGELFF.

The chain is built from TRBV5-1 and TRBJ1-2, with 7 nucleotides matching TRBD1. Germline CDR1 is SGHRS and CDR2 is YFSETQ. The V and J ends lost 4 bases and 1 base, in that order; junction bases with no gene match: 7. The CDR3 totals 15 residues. CDR3 in DNA: TGCGCCAGCAGCATATCAGGGGGAATTAACTATGGCTACACCTTC. Translated: CASSISGGINYGYTF.

The V call is TRBV28, the J call TRBJ1-2; 12 bases fit TRBD1. The CDR3 extends over 18 amino acids. Per the germline V gene, CDR1 is MDHEN and CDR2 is SYDVKM. The junction had 10 bases not matched to a gene; V was cut back by 4 bases and J by 1 base. CDR3 region: CASSSIRDRGHGNYGYTF. The DNA for the CDR3 is TGTGCCAGCAGTTCCATCCGGGACAGGGGGCATGGTAACTATGGCTACACCTTC.

The J gene is TRBJ1-3, the V gene TRBV7-9, with D maybe TRBD1 (5 bases). Trimming stripped 3 bases from V and 3 bases from J, with 12 bases between. The CDR3 length is 15 residues. The germline CDR1 and CDR2 sequences are SEHNR and FQNEAQ (reference sequence). The CDR3 nucleotides are TGTGCCAGCAGCTTTTTTGTCGGGGGTGGAAACACCATATATTTT. It translates to CASSFFVGGGNTIYF.

The chain links TRBV25-1 to TRBJ2-1, with D possibly being TRBD2 (6 bases). The CDR3 has 15 amino acids. V lost 3 bases, J lost 6 bases, and 15 bases lay in between. Germline V gene data show CDR1 as MGHDK and CDR2 as SYGVNS. This chain's CDR3 is CASSDRRTRGNEQFF. The CDR3 coding sequence is TGTGCCAGCAGTGACCGAAGGACGCGGGGCAATGAGCAGTTCTTC.

CDR3 protein: CASSLLPPRGGQPQHF. The CDR3 DNA reads TGTGCCAGCAGCCTCTTGCCCCCCAGGGGTGGTCAGCCCCAGCATTTT. The chain uses TRBV5-8 and TRBJ1-5; tentative D call: TRBD1 (6 bases). CDR3 size: 16 residues. V was cut by 4 bases and J by 6 bases, with 20 bases left in between. Germline V lookup: CDR1 SGHTS, CDR2 YDEGEE.

The chain links TRBV28 to TRBJ1-2, with D unclear. The germline V gene has CDR1 MDHEN and CDR2 SYDVKM. Trimming took off 6 bases at V and 2 bases at J, with 16 bases between the two ends. The CDR3 has 15 amino acids. DNA for the CDR3: TGTGCCAGCAGCACTAACGGGCCGCTGAACTATGGCTACACCTTC. Encoded protein: CASSTNGPLNYGYTF.